The T cell receptor beta chain under discussion was sequenced for a study of technical replicates of blood from a handful of donors. Sequencing was performed with immunoSEQ multiplex PCR; in TCRdb, only in-frame clones are kept and a portion is missing. The sample lists roughly 80,000 clones; 89% were seen once. V lost 4 bases, J lost 6 bases, and 4 bases stayed unmatched. Germline V lookup: CDR1 MNHEY, CDR2 SMNVEV (reference sequence). This CDR3 is built from 16 residues. The clonotype originates from a human donor in good health. V usage is TRBV27 and J usage is TRBJ2-1; 15 bases align to TRBD2. Sequencing was performed on T cells isolated from PBMCs. CDR3: CASSSRTSGRANEQFF. CDR3 DNA sequence: TGTGCCAGCAGTTCGAGGACTAGCGGGAGGGCCAATGAGCAGTTCTTC.